This TCR beta chain was identified in a study of blood T cells in healthy people across ages. The use of a sample-barcoded 5' primer and a J-beta primer mix characterized a second PCR of roughly 7 to 11 cycles. TCRdb re-analysed the 5' RACE reads in MiXCR, keeping a single row per CDR3 protein. The sample includes 600,000 to 1,000,000 distinct CDR3 sequences, 58% seen only once; the top ten take approximately 23%. The CDR3 has 14 amino acids. V lost 3 bases to trimming and J lost 5 bases; unmatched junction nucleotides: 4. Germline-derived CDR1 and CDR2 are SGHRS and YFSETQ. The receptor's source is a man aged 25-45 years in good health. The sequencing input was blood. The chain has TRBV5-1 and TRBJ2-1; 8 nucleotides agree with TRBD2. The CDR3 loop is CASSSTSGNNEQFF. The DNA for the CDR3 is TGCGCCAGCAGCTCAACTAGCGGCAACAATGAGCAGTTCTTC.